These 28 T cell receptor beta chains share one sample of origin, sequenced in a study of blood T cells in healthy people across ages (dated by TCRdb to about 2015). The library was built by means of 5' RACE. The listed sequencing device is Illumina HiSeq 2500. A second PCR of roughly 7 to 12 cycles was run with a J-beta primer mix and a sample-barcoded 5' primer. In-frame beta chains were kept once TCRdb had trimmed the public reads at Q25 with fastp and called clones with MiXCR. Every CDR3 protein is listed once, alongside the most common genes and DNA of its rows. The sample table shows about 640,000 distinct CDR3 sequences, and 45% to 65% are seen once. 30% to 45% of the sample lies in the top ten. Sequencing was carried out using blood. The source is a man aged 60 to 69 in good health.

The genes are TRBV7-9 and TRBJ2-3; tentatively, D is TRBD1 or TRBD2 (6 bases each). The CDR3 covers 14 residues. In germline, CDR1 is SEHNR, CDR2 FQNEAQ (reference sequence). Trimming removed 5 bases from V and 4 bases from J, with 13 bases in between. The DNA of the CDR3 is TGTGCCAGCAGCCAGGGGACTGTCTCAGATACGCAGTATTTT. Residues: CASSQGTVSDTQYF.

J is TRBJ1-2 and V is TRBV2, with D possibly matching TRBD1 (6 bases). Germline V gene lookup returns CDR1 SNHLY and CDR2 FYNNEI. V lost 6 bases and J lost 1, with 12 bases in between. The CDR3 is made up of 14 amino acids. Written as DNA, the CDR3 is TGTGCCAGCAGGGGAGGACAGAATAACTATGGCTACACCTTC. It codes for CASRGGQNNYGYTF.

V and J are TRBV5-1 and TRBJ2-7; the match to TRBD1 covers 9 bases. Near its end, the DNA agrees better with TRBJ2-5, so the J call may be wrong. The germline CDR1 and CDR2 sequences are SGHRS and YFSETQ. CDR3 size: 15 residues. The CDR3 sequence is CASSLGQGEQETQYF. The CDR3 nucleotides read TGCGCCAGCAGCTTGGGACAGGGGGAGCAAGAGACCCAGTACTTC.

This chain joins TRBV7-9 and TRBJ2-7; TRBD2 agrees at 7 bases. Unmatched junction bases numbered 4, after V lost 5 bases and J lost 3 bases. Germline loops: CDR1 SEHNR, CDR2 FQNEAQ (reference sequence). The CDR3 spans 13 residues. The CDR3 spells CASSKRELYEQYF. The DNA for the CDR3 is TGTGCCAGCAGCAAGCGGGAACTCTACGAGCAGTACTTC. Variable domain in full (rest from reference TRBV7-9 and TRBJ2-7): DTGVSQNPRHKITKRGQNVTFRCDPISEHNRLYWYRQTLGQGPEFLTYFQNEAQLEKSRLLSDRFSAERPKGSFSTLEIQRTEQGDSAMYLCASSKRELYEQYFGPGTRLTVT.

This clonotype was picked up one time. This chain uses TRBV3-1 with TRBJ1-2; D remains unclear. This CDR3 has 13 amino acids. V was shortened by 5 bases and J by 7 bases, with 14 bases between the two germline ends. Germline V gene sequence: CDR1 LGHDT, CDR2 YNNKEL (reference sequence). CDR3 protein: CASSLGREGGYTF. The CDR3 nucleotides are TGTGCCAGCAGCTTAGGACGTGAAGGTGGCTACACCTTC.

The chain carries TRBV20-1 and TRBJ2-5, with 9 bases fitting TRBD2. The J segment lost 1 base and the V segment lost 2 bases, leaving 5 bases of the junction unmatched. In germline, CDR1 is DFQATT, CDR2 SNEGSKA (reference sequence). The CDR3 totals 15 residues. The CDR3 DNA sequence: TGCAGTGCTAGATCGAGCGGGGGGTTCCAAGAGACCCAGTACTTC. Translated: CSARSSGGFQETQYF.

In its sample, this clonotype was seen once. The chain employs TRBV2 and TRBJ2-7; 7 bases are a match to TRBD1. CDR1 and CDR2 from the germline V gene are SNHLY and FYNNEI. V shed 6 bases, J shed 3 bases, and the junction held 8 bases outside the gene matches. CDR3 length equals 14 residues. This CDR3 is CASRPTGALYEQYF. CDR3 DNA sequence: TGTGCCAGCAGACCAACAGGGGCCCTCTACGAGCAGTACTTC. The variable domain in full, with the rest retrieved from reference TRBV2 and TRBJ2-7, is EPEVTQTPSHQVTQMGQEVILRCVPISNHLYFYWYRQILGQKVEFLVSFYNNEISEKSEIFDDQFSVERPDGSNFTLKIRSTKLEDSAMYFCASRPTGALYEQYFGPGTRLTVT.

The genes are TRBV20-1 and TRBJ1-6, with D possibly TRBD1 on 5 matching bases. Germline V gives CDR1 DFQATT, CDR2 SNEGSKA (reference sequence). The CDR3 spans 14 residues. The V and J ends lost 5 bases and 6 bases respectively, with 14 bases between them. CDR3 protein: CSAPTGTTNSPLHF. DNA for the CDR3: TGCAGTGCTCCCACCGGGACCACTAATTCACCCCTCCACTTT.

This sequence joins TRBV7-2 and TRBJ1-2; 11 bases map to TRBD1. The CDR3 runs to 15 residues. V lost 1 base and J lost 7; bases outside the gene matches: 5. Germline CDR1 is SGHTA and CDR2 is FQGNSA. CDR3 bases: TGTGCCAGCAGCTTAGGAGGACAGGGGGCGCGTGGCTACACCTTC. Protein: CASSLGGQGARGYTF.

This clonotype occurred a few times. V usage is TRBV27 and J usage is TRBJ2-7; a weak D match, TRBD1 (6 bases). Germline V CDR1 and CDR2: MNHEY, SMNVEV (reference sequence). Trimming removed 4 bases from V and 5 bases from J, with 21 bases in between. This CDR3 has 16 amino acids. As DNA, the CDR3 is TGTGCCAGCAGTTCTTACCGGGCACAGGGAATCAACGAGCAGTACTTC. Translating it yields CASSSYRAQGINEQYF.

The CDR3 region has the DNA TGTGCCAGCAGCTCCGGACTAGCCAAGACAGAGCAGTACTTC. Translating it yields CASSSGLAKTEQYF. The V gene is TRBV7-6, the J gene TRBJ2-4, with 8 bases identical to TRBD2. The CDR3 is 14 residues long. V lost 4 bases to trimming and J lost 13 bases; unmatched junction nucleotides: 12. The germline CDR1 and CDR2 sequences are SGHVS and FNYEAQ.

This clonotype came up once. The V gene is TRBV5-1, the J gene TRBJ2-1; 12 positions match TRBD2. V was pared by 3 bases and J by 1 base, with 8 bases of the junction left unmatched. Germline lookup yields CDR1 SGHRS and CDR2 YFSETQ. The CDR3 is 18 residues long. CDR3 coding DNA: TGCGCCAGCAGCTCCGGGACTAGCGGGTCATGGTCCTACAATGAGCAGTTCTTC. As protein: CASSSGTSGSWSYNEQFF.

This clonotype has just a few counts. The chain is built from TRBV10-3 and TRBJ2-5; 9 bases map to TRBD2. This CDR3 has 15 residues. Per germline, CDR1 ENHRY and CDR2 SYGVKD. Germline trimming cut 4 bases from V and 5 bases from J; bases unmatched to any gene: 8. The CDR3 is CAISGTSGGLETQYF. The DNA for the CDR3 is TGTGCCATCAGTGGAACCAGCGGGGGGTTGGAGACCCAGTACTTC.

V and J are TRBV20-1 and TRBJ2-4, with 9 bases fitting TRBD2. This CDR3 is 14 amino acids long. V was pared by 3 bases and J by 13 bases, with 13 bases of the junction left unmatched. Germline values: CDR1 DFQATT, CDR2 SNEGSKA (reference sequence). Written as DNA, the CDR3 is TGCAGTGCTAGCCCCGGGACTAGCACGGTTAAGCAGTACTTC. Translating it yields CSASPGTSTVKQYF.

This rearrangement joins TRBV12-3 or TRBV12-4 to TRBJ2-2, with TRBD1 identical over 8 bases. This CDR3 region has 17 residues. V shed 5 bases, J shed 0 bases, and the junction held 8 bases outside the gene matches. This CDR3 reads CASSPTTGAPNTGELFF. Here the CDR3 DNA reads TGTGCCAGCAGTCCCACGACAGGGGCTCCGAACACCGGGGAGCTGTTTTTT.

The chain recombines TRBV10-3 with TRBJ2-7; D may be TRBD1 or TRBD2 (5 bases each). This CDR3 has 13 residues. Germline V lookup: CDR1 ENHRY, CDR2 SYGVKD. Trimming cost V 4 bases and J 2 bases, with 9 bases left between them. CDR3 sequence: CAISGGAPYEQYF. CDR3 nucleotides: TGTGCCATCAGTGGAGGGGCCCCCTACGAGCAGTACTTC.

The chain combines TRBV20-1 with TRBJ2-1; TRBD1 matches at 7 bases. The CDR3 loop spans 12 amino acids. Germline V gene sequence: CDR1 DFQATT, CDR2 SNEGSKA (reference sequence). J gave up 13 bases and V 3 bases, and 9 bases lay outside the gene matches. In DNA form, the CDR3 reads TGCAGTGCTAGGCCTCCCAGGGGGTCCCAGTTCTTC. It codes for CSARPPRGSQFF.

CDR3: CAISESASGSINTQYF. Here the CDR3 DNA reads TGTGCCATCAGTGAGTCCGCTAGCGGGAGTATTAATACGCAGTATTTT. The chain links TRBV10-3 to TRBJ2-3, with 10 positions matching TRBD2. Germline assignment: CDR1 ENHRY and CDR2 SYGVKD. The ends lost 0 bases at V and 7 bases at J; junction bases unmatched: 7. There are 16 residues in the CDR3.

This sequence joins TRBV4-2 and TRBJ1-2; D is undetermined. Germline V gene sequence: CDR1 LGHNA, CDR2 YNFKEQ. The CDR3 runs 14 residues. V lost 1 base, J lost 4 bases, and 10 bases lay in between. CDR3 residues: CASSQGRTVYGYTF. The CDR3 bases are TGTGCCAGCAGCCAAGGGAGGACCGTCTATGGCTACACCTTC.

This clonotype was observed a few times. This chain joins TRBV6-2 or TRBV6-3 and TRBJ1-4, with a tentative D call TRBD1 (5 bases). The CDR3 loop spans 14 amino acids. V was pared by 6 bases and J by 6 bases, with 14 bases between. CDR1 is MNHEY, CDR2 SVGEGT, per germline. In nucleotides, the CDR3 is TGTGCCAGCAGCCCCGCGGGGGGGGATGAAAAACTGTTTTTT. This translates into CASSPAGGDEKLFF.

The chain is built from TRBV10-1 and TRBJ2-1; TRBD2 matches at 13 bases. The germline gives CDR1 WNHNN, CDR2 SYGVQD (reference sequence). Trimming took 5 bases from V and 15 from J; bases not matched to a gene: 7. The CDR3 is made up of 13 amino acids. The CDR3 spells CASSTSGGAKRFF. The CDR3 DNA is TGCGCCAGCAGTACTAGCGGGGGGGCCAAAAGGTTCTTC.

This chain links TRBV20-1 with TRBJ2-7; 10 positions match TRBD2. TRBJ2-5 explains the end of the DNA better; the J call may be wrong. This CDR3 is 13 amino acids long. In germline, CDR1 is DFQATT, CDR2 SNEGSKA (reference sequence). DNA for the CDR3: TGCAGTGCCGTAGCGGGGGGCCGTGAGACCCAGTACTTC. Its translation is CSAVAGGRETQYF.

This clonotype was recorded a few times. The chain is built from TRBV5-5 and TRBJ2-5; TRBD1 matches at 7 bases. This CDR3 comprises 14 residues. The germline V gene encodes CDR1 SGHKS and CDR2 YYEKEE (reference sequence). V lost 3 bases, J lost 4 bases, and 6 bases stayed unmatched. CDR3 coding DNA: TGTGCCAGCAGCTCGCCGGACAGGCTAGAGACCCAGTACTTC. Translated, it gives CASSSPDRLETQYF.

The V gene is TRBV3-1, the J gene TRBJ1-4; D remains unclear. The CDR3 is 12 residues long. Germline values: CDR1 LGHDT, CDR2 YNNKEL (reference sequence). Trimming pared 1 base from V and 7 bases from J, leaving 4 bases between. CDR3: CASSQGGEKLFF. DNA of the CDR3: TGTGCCAGCAGCCAAGGGGGTGAAAAACTGTTTTTT.

The chain uses TRBV20-1 and TRBJ2-7, with TRBD1 identical over 8 bases. Looked up from germline, CDR1 is DFQATT and CDR2 is SNEGSKA (reference sequence). J gave up 3 bases and V 0 bases, and 4 bases lay outside the gene matches. The CDR3 runs 14 residues. Here the CDR3 reads CSARDLDRGYEQYF. The CDR3 DNA reads TGCAGTGCTAGAGACCTAGACAGGGGCTACGAGCAGTACTTC.

This clonotype was seen many times. The chain carries TRBV7-2 and TRBJ1-2, with D hard to call. V gave up 2 bases and J gave up 6 bases, with 13 bases separating them. The CDR3 extends over 14 amino acids. Germline CDR1 reads SGHTA; CDR2 reads FQGNSA. CDR3 loop: CASSLFGGLNGYTF. DNA for the CDR3: TGTGCCAGCAGCTTATTCGGAGGGTTGAATGGCTACACCTTC.

The chain is built from TRBV19 and TRBJ2-1; the D is unclear. Looked up from germline, CDR1 is LNHDA and CDR2 is SQIVND (reference sequence). There are 15 residues in the CDR3. V was clipped by 3 bases and J by 5 bases, with 14 bases between them. In nucleotides, the CDR3 is TGTGCCAGTAGTATGGCCCCCAATTATGACAATGAGCAGTTCTTC. Its protein product is CASSMAPNYDNEQFF.

The V call is TRBV5-1, the J call TRBJ1-6, with TRBD1 as a possible D gene (5 bases). The CDR3 spans 13 residues. Looked up from germline, CDR1 is SGHRS and CDR2 is YFSETQ. Trimming removed 4 bases from V and 7 bases from J, with 9 bases in between. As DNA, the CDR3 is TGCGCCAGCAGCCCGGAGGGGAATTCACCCCTCCACTTT. Its protein product is CASSPEGNSPLHF. Filled out from reference TRBV5-1 and TRBJ1-6, the complete variable domain reads KAGVTQTPRYLIKTRGQQVTLSCSPISGHRSVSWYQQTPGQGLQFLFEYFSETQRNKGNFPGRFSGRQFSNSRSEMNVSTLELGDSALYLCASSPEGNSPLHFGNGTRLTVT.